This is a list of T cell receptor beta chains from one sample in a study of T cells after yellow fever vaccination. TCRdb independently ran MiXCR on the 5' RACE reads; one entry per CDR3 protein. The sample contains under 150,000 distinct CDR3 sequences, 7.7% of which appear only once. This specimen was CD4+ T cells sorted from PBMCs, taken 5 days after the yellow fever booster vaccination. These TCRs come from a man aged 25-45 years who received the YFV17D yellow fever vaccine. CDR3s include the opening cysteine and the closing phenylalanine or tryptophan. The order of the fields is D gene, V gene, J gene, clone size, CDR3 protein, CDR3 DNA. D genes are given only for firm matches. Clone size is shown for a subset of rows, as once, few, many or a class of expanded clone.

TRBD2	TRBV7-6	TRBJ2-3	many	CASSPGLAGVTDTQYF	TGTGCCAGCAGCCCGGGACTAGCGGGAGTAACAGATACGCAGTATTTT
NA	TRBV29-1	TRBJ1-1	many	CSVRAGGDTEAFF	TGCAGCGTTAGGGCAGGTGGGGACACTGAAGCTTTCTTT
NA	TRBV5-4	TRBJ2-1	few	CASSRYNSYNEQFF	TGTGCCAGCAGCCGCTATAACTCCTACAATGAGCAGTTCTTC
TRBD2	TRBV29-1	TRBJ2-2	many	CSVAAGGTGELFF	TGCAGCGTTGCTGCGGGAGGGACCGGGGAGCTGTTTTTT
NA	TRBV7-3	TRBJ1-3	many	CASSSPPLPGPSADGNTIYF	TGTGCCAGCAGCTCCCCCCCTTTACCGGGTCCCAGCGCAGATGGAAACACCATATATTTT
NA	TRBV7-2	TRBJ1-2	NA	CASSAGPMAGYTF	TGTGCCAGCAGCGCGGGACCTATGGCGGGGTACACCTTC
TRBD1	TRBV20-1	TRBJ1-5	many	CSASRQGRNQPQHF	TGCAGTGCTAGTAGACAGGGCCGGAATCAGCCCCAGCATTTT
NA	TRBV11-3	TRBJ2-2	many	CASSLGGSISGGELFF	TGTGCCAGCAGCTTAGGTGGTTCGATATCGGGCGGGGAGCTGTTTTTT
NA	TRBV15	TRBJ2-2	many	CATSGVSNTGELFF	TGTGCCACGTCGGGAGTTTCGAACACCGGGGAGCTGTTTTTT
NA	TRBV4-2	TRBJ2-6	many	CASSQRVMGAGANVLTF	TGTGCCAGCAGCCAGAGAGTAATGGGTGCTGGGGCCAACGTCCTGACTTTC
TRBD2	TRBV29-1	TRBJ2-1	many	CSVGVAGGSNEQFF	TGCAGCGTTGGAGTAGCGGGAGGGTCTAATGAGCAGTTCTTC
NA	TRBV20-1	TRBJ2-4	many	CSARSGKVQYF	TGCAGTGCTAGATCAGGCAAAGTTCAGTACTTC
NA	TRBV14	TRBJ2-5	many	CASSQGGTLPETQYF	TGTGCCAGCAGCCAAGGGGGGACCCTTCCAGAGACCCAGTACTTC
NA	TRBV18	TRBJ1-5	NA	CASSPLGMSNQPQHF	TGTGCCAGCTCACCACTAGGGATGAGCAATCAGCCCCAGCATTTT
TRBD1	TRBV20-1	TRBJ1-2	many	CSARAGTGYGYTF	TGCAGTGCTAGAGCCGGGACAGGCTATGGCTACACCTTC
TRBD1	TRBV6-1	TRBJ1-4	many	CASSQDRGEKLFF	TGTGCCAGCAGTCAAGACAGGGGCGAAAAACTGTTTTTT
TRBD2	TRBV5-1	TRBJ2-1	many	CASSLVASGLSLSYNEQFF	TGCGCCAGCAGCTTGGTCGCTAGCGGGCTTTCTCTCTCCTACAATGAGCAGTTCTTC
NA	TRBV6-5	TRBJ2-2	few	CASSHPLQGGVGELFF	TGTGCCAGCAGTCACCCCCTTCAGGGCGGAGTCGGGGAGCTGTTTTTT
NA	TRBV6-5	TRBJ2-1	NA	CASSYSRGYNEQFF	TGTGCCAGCAGTTACTCGAGAGGGTACAATGAGCAGTTCTTC
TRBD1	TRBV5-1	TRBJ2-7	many	CASTMAPGQGFSEQYF	TGCGCCAGCACCATGGCCCCGGGACAGGGTTTCTCCGAGCAGTACTTC
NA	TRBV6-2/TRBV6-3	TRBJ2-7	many	CASTNLGPYEQYF	TGTGCCAGCACTAACTTGGGACCTTACGAGCAGTACTTC
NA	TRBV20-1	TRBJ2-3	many	CSASSLWRGGTDTQYF	TGCAGTGCTAGTTCACTTTGGCGGGGCGGCACAGATACGCAGTATTTT
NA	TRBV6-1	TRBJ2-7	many	CASSPPTPFYEQYF	TGTGCCAGCAGTCCCCCTACCCCGTTTTACGAGCAGTACTTC
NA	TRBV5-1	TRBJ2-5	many	CASSLPGTLQETQYF	TGCGCCAGCAGCTTACCCGGGACATTGCAAGAGACCCAGTACTTC
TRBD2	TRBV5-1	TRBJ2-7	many	CASSWPLAGQYF	TGCGCCAGCAGCTGGCCTCTAGCGGGGCAGTACTTC
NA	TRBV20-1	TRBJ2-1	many	CSASATGLKGNEQFF	TGCAGTGCTAGCGCCACTGGACTTAAGGGCAATGAGCAGTTCTTC
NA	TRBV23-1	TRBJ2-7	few	CASSQSYQSRDTGGYEQYF	TGCGCCAGCAGTCAATCGTACCAATCAAGGGATACCGGAGGCTACGAGCAGTACTTC
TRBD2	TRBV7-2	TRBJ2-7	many	CASSLKAGGGYEQYF	TGTGCCAGCAGCTTAAAGGCGGGGGGGGGCTACGAGCAGTACTTC
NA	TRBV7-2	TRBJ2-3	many	CASSLAGDRGSQYF	TGTGCCAGCAGCTTAGCGGGAGACCGCGGCTCGCAGTATTTT
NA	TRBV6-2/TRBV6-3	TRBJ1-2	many	CASSSLRTNGYTF	TGTGCCAGCAGCTCACTCAGGACCAATGGCTACACCTTC
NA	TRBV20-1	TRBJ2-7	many	CSARTIPNGEQYF	TGCAGTGCCCGGACTATCCCTAATGGCGAGCAGTACTTC
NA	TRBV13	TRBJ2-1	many	CASSLGLLKGERDEQFF	TGTGCCAGCAGCTTAGGCTTACTCAAGGGGGAGAGGGATGAGCAGTTCTTC
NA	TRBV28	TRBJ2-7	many	CASGWNGANEQYF	TGTGCCAGCGGATGGAACGGGGCCAACGAGCAGTACTTC
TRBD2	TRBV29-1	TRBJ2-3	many	CSVEGEGLFTQYF	TGCAGCGTCGAAGGGGAGGGTTTGTTTACGCAGTATTTT
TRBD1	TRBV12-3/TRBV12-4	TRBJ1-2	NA	CASSLGTARANYGYTF	TGTGCCAGCAGTCTCGGGACAGCCCGAGCTAACTATGGCTACACCTTC
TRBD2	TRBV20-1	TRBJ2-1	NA	CSARVETSGSHEQFF	TGCAGTGCCCGAGTGGAGACTAGCGGGAGCCATGAGCAGTTCTTC
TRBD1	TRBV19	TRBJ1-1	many	CASSGQGRLYTEAFF	TGTGCCAGTAGCGGACAGGGGAGGTTGTACACTGAAGCTTTCTTT
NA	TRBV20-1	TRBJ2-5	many	CSAIPGPGETQYF	TGCAGTGCTATCCCAGGGCCGGGGGAGACCCAGTACTTC
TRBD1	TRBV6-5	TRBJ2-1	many	CASSFSLSGGRDNEQFF	TGTGCCAGCAGTTTTTCTCTTTCAGGGGGCAGGGACAATGAGCAGTTCTTC
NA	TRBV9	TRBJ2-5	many	CASSVGGARETQYF	TGTGCCAGCAGCGTAGGAGGGGCCCGTGAGACCCAGTACTTC
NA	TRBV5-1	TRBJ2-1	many	CASSSGRNYNEQFF	TGCGCCAGCAGCTCCGGACGGAACTACAATGAGCAGTTCTTC
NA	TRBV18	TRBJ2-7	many	CASSPPGQTLYEQYF	TGTGCCAGCTCACCACCTGGACAGACCCTCTACGAGCAGTACTTC